The clone carrying this T cell receptor beta chain appeared a few times. Germline V CDR1 and CDR2: SGHAT, FQNNGV. Germline trimming cut 5 bases from V and 0 bases from J; bases unmatched to any gene: 2. This CDR3 is built from 15 residues. Every isolated RNA sample was fully reverse transcribed, so sequencing captured expressed TCRB transcripts. Sequencing used immunoSEQ multiplex PCR; TCRdb keeps in-frame clones, though not all of them. The sample records 120,000 to 150,000 clones, under 11% being singletons. The sample comes from a study of beta chain features in type 1 diabetes. Study-wide background: Sorted cells numbering roughly 98,000,000 were examined across all samples.

The sequence was collected from a young man in good health. J is TRBJ2-2 and V is TRBV11-2; TRBD2 aligns across 8 bases. The specimen sequenced was naive CD4+ T cells from blood. The CDR3 loop is CASSPGGSNTGELFF. DNA of the CDR3: TGTGCCAGCAGCCCGGGGGGGTCGAACACCGGGGAGCTGTTTTTT.